A selection of T cell receptor beta chains follows, all from one sample in a study of blood T cells in healthy people across ages. TCRdb recomputed calls from the 5' RACE reads with MiXCR, one row per CDR3 protein. Among about 540,000 distinct CDR3 sequences listed, less than 25% were seen once. This sample was shared with a second study, whose subject was T cells of mothers and their children.

Input material: blood. These receptors were obtained from a boy aged 10-17 years in good health. Each CDR3 is given with its conserved first and last residue. Each record gives: D gene, V gene, J gene, clone size, CDR3 protein, CDR3 DNA. A D gene is named only where the DNA matches it firmly. A clone size is listed for some rows: how often the clone was seen (once, few, many), or a class if it is expanded.

>NA|TRBV5-1|TRBJ2-7|NA
CASSNGLPRGEQYF
TGCGCCAGCAGCAACGGACTACCCAGGGGCGAGCAGTACTTC
>TRBD1|TRBV9|TRBJ1-4|many
CASSVGQGNEKLFF
TGTGCCAGCAGCGTGGGACAGGGGAATGAAAAACTGTTTTTT
>NA|TRBV11-2|TRBJ2-7|once
CASSDSYSGTETYEQYF
TGTGCCAGCAGCGATTCGTATTCCGGGACGGAAACCTACGAGCAGTACTTC
>TRBD1|TRBV20-1|TRBJ2-4|NA
CSASPQGVVKNIQYF
TGCAGTGCTAGTCCCCAGGGGGTTGTCAAAAACATTCAGTACTTC
>TRBD2|TRBV4-3|TRBJ2-1|many
CASSQDTSGGYNEQFF
TGCGCCAGCAGCCAAGATACTAGCGGGGGGTACAATGAGCAGTTCTTC
>NA|TRBV21-1|TRBJ2-5|few
CASSKPGALETQYF
TGTGCCAGCAGCAAACCTGGGGCTTTAGAGACCCAGTACTTC
>TRBD1|TRBV10-3|TRBJ2-1|NA
CAISAGQGPTPGGFNEQFF
TGTGCCATCAGTGCTGGACAGGGGCCCACCCCAGGAGGTTTCAATGAGCAGTTCTTC
>TRBD2|TRBV28|TRBJ2-3|NA
CANSLGGETDTQYF
TGTGCCAACAGTCTGGGAGGGGAAACAGATACGCAGTATTTT
>NA|TRBV4-1|TRBJ1-5|few
CASSMEGGSNQPQHF
TGCGCCAGCAGTATGGAAGGGGGTAGCAATCAGCCCCAGCATTTT
>NA|TRBV20-1|TRBJ2-5|NA
CSAREEETQYF
TGCAGTGCTAGAGAGGAAGAGACCCAGTACTTC
>TRBD1|TRBV27|TRBJ2-4|NA
CASRGTGLAKNIQYF
TGTGCCAGCCGTGGGACAGGCTTAGCCAAAAACATTCAGTACTTC
>TRBD2|TRBV20-1|TRBJ2-1|few
CSALSSGGSSYNEQFF
TGCAGTGCCTTATCTAGCGGGGGGAGTTCCTACAATGAGCAGTTCTTC
>TRBD2|TRBV7-2|TRBJ2-7|few
CASSLGASGAYEQYF
TGTGCCAGCAGCTTAGGGGCTAGCGGGGCCTACGAGCAGTACTTC
>NA|TRBV3-1|TRBJ2-4|NA
CACSQIPLPWGEGKNIQYF
TGTGCCTGCAGCCAAATCCCCCTACCCTGGGGAGAGGGCAAAAACATTCAGTACTTC
>NA|TRBV4-1|TRBJ2-3|NA
CASSRHGVTADTQYF
TGCGCCAGCAGCCGTCATGGAGTAACCGCAGATACGCAGTATTTT
>NA|TRBV7-9|TRBJ2-7|few
CASEGRSSYEQYF
TGTGCCAGCGAGGGTCGAAGCTCCTACGAGCAGTACTTC
>NA|TRBV6-1|TRBJ2-1|NA
CASSPKDLAPYNEQFF
TGTGCCAGCAGCCCCAAGGACCTAGCGCCTTACAATGAGCAGTTCTTC
>NA|TRBV20-1|TRBJ1-1|NA
CSAPRTENTEAFF
TGCAGTGCACCCCGGACAGAGAACACTGAAGCTTTCTTT
>TRBD2|TRBV6-1|TRBJ2-5|NA
CASRVWGGTKEETQYF
TGTGCCAGCAGGGTTTGGGGGGGAACCAAGGAAGAGACCCAGTACTTC
>TRBD2|TRBV28|TRBJ2-2|many
CASVLAGEAGELFF
TGTGCCAGCGTACTAGCGGGAGAGGCCGGGGAGCTGTTTTTT
>NA|TRBV18|TRBJ1-1|few
CASSPDSLIEAFF
TGTGCCAGCTCACCAGACAGCTTGATTGAAGCTTTCTTT
>TRBD2|TRBV24-1|TRBJ2-1|NA
CAGGRASYNEQFF
TGTGCCGGAGGGAGGGCCTCCTACAATGAGCAGTTCTTC
>NA|TRBV5-1|TRBJ2-1|NA
CASSLEGQTSYNEQFF
TGCGCCAGCAGCTTGGAGGGGCAGACTTCCTACAATGAGCAGTTCTTC